What follows are 8 T cell receptor beta chains derived from one specimen sequenced in a study of OX40 agonist ivuxolimab in advanced cancers. TCRdb keeps only in-frame clones here, not all; method: immunoSEQ multiplex PCR. This table has 50,000 to 75,000 clones, 75% to 95% appearing once. Specimen: CD4+ or CD8+ T cells sorted from blood, collected in a trial of the OX40 agonist ivuxolimab. These receptors all come from an adult with an advanced solid tumor such as melanoma, head and neck, liver or kidney cancer.

CDR3 bases: TGTGCCAGCAGTTTAGACAGGGGGCGCGCAGATACGCAGTATTTT. It yields the protein CASSLDRGRADTQYF. The V gene is TRBV7-3, the J gene TRBJ2-3, with 10 bases matching TRBD1. The germline V gene has CDR1 SGHTA and CDR2 FQGTGA. Germline trimming cut 6 bases from V and 4 bases from J; bases unmatched to any gene: 7. The CDR3 consists of 15 residues.

J is TRBJ1-5 and V is TRBV6-1; D gene uncertain. The CDR3 loop spans 13 amino acids. Trimming pared 1 base from V and 4 bases from J, leaving 5 bases between. The germline V gene has CDR1 MNHNS and CDR2 SASEGT. As DNA, the CDR3 is TGTGCCAGCAGTGAAGGGCGAAATCAGCCCCAGCATTTT. Translation: CASSEGRNQPQHF.

This chain connects TRBV13 to TRBJ2-1, with 12 bases fitting TRBD2. With 4 bases clipped from V and 8 bases from J, the junction kept 9 bases outside the gene matches. The CDR3 is made up of 16 amino acids. Germline CDR1 and CDR2: PRHDT and FYEKMQ (reference sequence). CDR3 protein: CASSSRLAGGGHEQFF. CDR3 coding DNA: TGTGCCAGCAGCTCCAGGCTAGCGGGAGGGGGACATGAGCAGTTCTTC.

CDR3 sequence: CASSEVLGKGGNEQFF. The CDR3 DNA is TGTGCCAGCAGTGAAGTGTTGGGGAAGGGAGGCAATGAGCAGTTCTTC. V usage is TRBV6-1 and J usage is TRBJ2-1; a weak D match, TRBD2 (6 bases). The CDR3 is 16 amino acids. CDR1 and CDR2 from the germline V gene are MNHNS and SASEGT. Between the trimmed V and J ends, which lost 1 base and 6 bases, there was a span of 16 bases.

This clone was seen a single time. This chain connects TRBV10-3 to TRBJ2-1; D possibly corresponds to TRBD2 (5 bases). Trimming pared 2 bases from V and 1 base from J, leaving 6 bases between. Germline V gene sequence: CDR1 ENHRY, CDR2 SYGVKD. The CDR3 sequence is 14 residues long. The CDR3 DNA reads TGTGCCATCAGTGAGGACTATTCCTACAATGAGCAGTTCTTC. It specifies CAISEDYSYNEQFF.

This chain connects TRBV5-6 to TRBJ1-4; D may be TRBD1 (5 bases). Germline CDR1 reads SGHDT; CDR2 reads YYEEEE. V was clipped by 0 bases and J by 8 bases, with 14 bases between them. The CDR3 sequence is 15 residues long. This chain's CDR3 is CASSLAGQGFEKLFF. Here the CDR3 DNA reads TGTGCCAGCAGCTTGGCGGGCCAGGGTTTCGAAAAACTGTTTTTT.

The chain combines TRBV28 with TRBJ2-7, with 7 bases matching TRBD1. The CDR3 consists of 14 residues. Germline loops: CDR1 MDHEN, CDR2 SYDVKM. V was clipped by 8 bases and J by 4 bases; unmatched bases: 11. CDR3 protein: CASGLDRRWYEQYF. DNA for the CDR3: TGTGCCAGCGGCCTGGACAGGAGGTGGTACGAGCAGTACTTC.

In the case of this clone: This specimen includes other DNA sequences encoding the same CDR3. The CDR3 region has the DNA TGTGCCAGTAGTATAGGAGGCAGGCCCAACGAGCAGTACTTC. Its translation is CASSIGGRPNEQYF. The V and J genes are TRBV19 and TRBJ2-7; D gene unclear. With 1 base removed from V and 5 bases from J, the gap between germline ends came to 12 bases. This CDR3 region has 14 residues. Germline V gives CDR1 LNHDA, CDR2 SQIVND (reference sequence).